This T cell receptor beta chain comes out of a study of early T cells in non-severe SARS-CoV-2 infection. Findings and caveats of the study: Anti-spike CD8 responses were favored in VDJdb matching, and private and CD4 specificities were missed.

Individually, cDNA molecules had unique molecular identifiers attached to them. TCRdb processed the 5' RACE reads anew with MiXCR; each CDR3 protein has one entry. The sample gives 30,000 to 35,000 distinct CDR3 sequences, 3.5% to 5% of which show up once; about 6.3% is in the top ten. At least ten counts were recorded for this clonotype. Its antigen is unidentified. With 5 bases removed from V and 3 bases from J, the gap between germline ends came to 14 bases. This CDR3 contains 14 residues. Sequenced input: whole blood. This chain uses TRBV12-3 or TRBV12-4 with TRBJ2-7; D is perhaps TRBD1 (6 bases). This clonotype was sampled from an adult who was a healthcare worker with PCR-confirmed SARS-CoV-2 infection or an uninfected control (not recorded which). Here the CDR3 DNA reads TGTGCCAGCAGTCTACCCGGGACATACTACGAGCAGTACTTC. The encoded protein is CASSLPGTYYEQYF.